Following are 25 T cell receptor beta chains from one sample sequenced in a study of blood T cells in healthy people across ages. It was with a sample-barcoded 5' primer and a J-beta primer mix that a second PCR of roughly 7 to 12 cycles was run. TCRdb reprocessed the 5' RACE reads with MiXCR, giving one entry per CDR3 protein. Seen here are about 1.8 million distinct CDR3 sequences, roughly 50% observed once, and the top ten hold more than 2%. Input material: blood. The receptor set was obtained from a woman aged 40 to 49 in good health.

CDR3: CASSPGQGPAEQYF. The CDR3 DNA is TGTGCCAGCAGCCCAGGACAGGGTCCAGCCGAGCAGTACTTC. The genes are TRBV14 and TRBJ2-4, with TRBD1 matching 8 bases. The J call is uncertain, as TRBJ2-7 better fits the DNA end. The CDR3 extends over 14 amino acids. Germline CDR1 reads SGHDN; CDR2 reads FVKESK.

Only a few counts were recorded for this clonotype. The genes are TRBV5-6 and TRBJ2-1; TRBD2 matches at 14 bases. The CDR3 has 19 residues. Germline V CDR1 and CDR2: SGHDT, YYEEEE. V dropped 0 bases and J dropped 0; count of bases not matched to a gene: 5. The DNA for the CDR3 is TGTGCCAGCAGCTTGGCGACTAGCGGGGGGGAGAGCTCCTACAATGAGCAGTTCTTC. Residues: CASSLATSGGESSYNEQFF.

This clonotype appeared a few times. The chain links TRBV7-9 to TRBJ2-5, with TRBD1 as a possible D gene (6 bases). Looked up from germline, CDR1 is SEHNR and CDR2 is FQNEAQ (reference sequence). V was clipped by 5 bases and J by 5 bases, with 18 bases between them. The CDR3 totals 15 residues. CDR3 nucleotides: TGTGCCAGCAGCACGCTAGGATGGGGGCTGGAGACCCAGTACTTC. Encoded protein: CASSTLGWGLETQYF.

This chain's CDR3 is CASSVESGTGYTF. Here the CDR3 DNA reads TGTGCCAGCAGCGTAGAGTCAGGGACGGGCTACACCTTC. The chain uses TRBV9 and TRBJ1-2; D perhaps matches TRBD1 (5 bases). V was pared by 0 bases and J by 8 bases, with 11 bases between. Germline assignment: CDR1 SGDLS and CDR2 YYNGEE. CDR3 length equals 13 residues.

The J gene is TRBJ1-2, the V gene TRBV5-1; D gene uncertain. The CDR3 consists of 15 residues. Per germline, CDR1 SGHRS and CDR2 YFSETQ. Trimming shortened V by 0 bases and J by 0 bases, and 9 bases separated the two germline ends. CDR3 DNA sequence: TGCGCCAGCAGCTTGGCCGGGTCAGCTAACTATGGCTACACCTTC. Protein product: CASSLAGSANYGYTF.

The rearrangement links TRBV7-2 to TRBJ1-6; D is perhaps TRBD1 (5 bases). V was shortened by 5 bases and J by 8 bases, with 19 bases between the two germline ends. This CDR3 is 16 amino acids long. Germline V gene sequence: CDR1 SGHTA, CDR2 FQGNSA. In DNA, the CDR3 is TGTGCCAGCAGCCTCAGTTTTAGGGGTCTGGATTCACCCCTCCACTTT. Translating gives CASSLSFRGLDSPLHF.

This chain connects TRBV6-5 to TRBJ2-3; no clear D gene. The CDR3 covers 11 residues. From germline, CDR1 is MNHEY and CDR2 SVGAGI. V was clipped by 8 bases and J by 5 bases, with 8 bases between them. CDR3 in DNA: TGTGCCAGCGCCTTCCGAGATACGCAGTATTTT. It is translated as CASAFRDTQYF.

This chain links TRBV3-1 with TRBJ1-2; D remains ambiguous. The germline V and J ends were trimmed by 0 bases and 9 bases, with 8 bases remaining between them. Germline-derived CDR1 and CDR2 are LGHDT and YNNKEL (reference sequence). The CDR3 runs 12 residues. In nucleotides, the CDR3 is TGTGCCAGCAGCCAAGAACCCAGGCGCTACACCTTC. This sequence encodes CASSQEPRRYTF.

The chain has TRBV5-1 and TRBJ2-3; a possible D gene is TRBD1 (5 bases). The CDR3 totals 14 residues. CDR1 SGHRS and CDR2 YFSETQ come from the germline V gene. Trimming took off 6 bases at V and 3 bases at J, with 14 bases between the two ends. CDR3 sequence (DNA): TGCGCCAGCACCTCAGGGTCTCGAACAGATACGCAGTATTTT. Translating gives CASTSGSRTDTQYF.

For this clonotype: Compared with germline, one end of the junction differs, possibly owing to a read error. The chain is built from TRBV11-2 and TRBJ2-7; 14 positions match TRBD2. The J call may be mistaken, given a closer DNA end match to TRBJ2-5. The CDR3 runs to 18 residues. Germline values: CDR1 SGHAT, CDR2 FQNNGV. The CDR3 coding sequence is TGTGCCGGCAGCTTAGCCGCCGGACTAGCGGGGGGACAAGAGACCCAGTACTTC. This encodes CAGSLAAGLAGGQETQYF.

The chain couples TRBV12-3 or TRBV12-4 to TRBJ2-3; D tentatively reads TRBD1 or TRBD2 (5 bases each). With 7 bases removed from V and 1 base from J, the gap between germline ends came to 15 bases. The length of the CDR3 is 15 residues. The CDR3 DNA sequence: TGTGCCAGCACCCTCCGGGACGCCGGCACAGATACGCAGTATTTT. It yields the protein CASTLRDAGTDTQYF.

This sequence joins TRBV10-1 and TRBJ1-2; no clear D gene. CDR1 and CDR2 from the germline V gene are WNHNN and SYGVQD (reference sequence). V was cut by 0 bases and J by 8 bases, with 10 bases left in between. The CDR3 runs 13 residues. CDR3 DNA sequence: TGCGCCAGCAGTGAGTCGATCGGGTACGGCTACACCTTC. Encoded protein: CASSESIGYGYTF.

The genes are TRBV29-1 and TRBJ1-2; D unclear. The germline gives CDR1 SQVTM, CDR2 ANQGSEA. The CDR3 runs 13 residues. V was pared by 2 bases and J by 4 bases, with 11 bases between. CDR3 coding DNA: TGCAGCGTTGAACCGGGAGTGGGCTATGGCTACACCTTC. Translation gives CSVEPGVGYGYTF.

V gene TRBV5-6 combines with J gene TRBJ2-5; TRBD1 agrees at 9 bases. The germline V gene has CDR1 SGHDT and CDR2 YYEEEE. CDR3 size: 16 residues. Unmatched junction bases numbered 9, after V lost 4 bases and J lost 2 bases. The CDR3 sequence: CASSRTGTGKQETQYF. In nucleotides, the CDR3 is TGTGCCAGCAGCCGTACCGGGACAGGGAAACAAGAGACCCAGTACTTC.

The CDR3 region is CAGMGRLNYGYTF. The CDR3 bases are TGTGCCGGCATGGGACGGCTCAACTATGGCTACACCTTC. The rearrangement uses TRBV27 and TRBJ1-2; tentatively, D is TRBD1 (5 bases). Germline V gene sequence: CDR1 MNHEY, CDR2 SMNVEV (reference sequence). This CDR3 region has 13 residues. V was pared by 11 bases and J by 2 bases, with 15 bases between.

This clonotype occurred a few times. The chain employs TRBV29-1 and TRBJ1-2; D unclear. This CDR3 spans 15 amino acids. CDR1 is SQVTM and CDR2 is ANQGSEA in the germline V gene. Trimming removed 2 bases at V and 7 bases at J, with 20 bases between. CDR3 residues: CSVENSRFVGIGYTF. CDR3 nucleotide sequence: TGCAGCGTTGAAAATTCCCGATTCGTGGGAATTGGCTACACCTTC.

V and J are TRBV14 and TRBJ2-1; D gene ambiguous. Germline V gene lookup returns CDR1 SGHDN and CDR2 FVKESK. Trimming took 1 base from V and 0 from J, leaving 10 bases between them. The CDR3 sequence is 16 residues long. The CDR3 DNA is TGTGCCAGCAGCCAAGCAGGTATGAGCTCCTACAATGAGCAGTTCTTC. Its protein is CASSQAGMSSYNEQFF. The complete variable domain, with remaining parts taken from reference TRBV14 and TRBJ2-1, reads EAGVTQFPSHSVIEKGQTVTLRCDPISGHDNLYWYRRVMGKEIKFLLHFVKESKQDESGMPNNRFLAERTGGTYSTLKVQPAELEDSGVYFCASSQAGMSSYNEQFFGPGTRLTVL.

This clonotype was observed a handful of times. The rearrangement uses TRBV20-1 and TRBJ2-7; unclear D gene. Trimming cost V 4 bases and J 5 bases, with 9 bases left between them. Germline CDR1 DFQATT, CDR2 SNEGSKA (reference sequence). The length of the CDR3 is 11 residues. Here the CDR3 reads CSATPLDEQYF. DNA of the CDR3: TGCAGTGCTACCCCCCTTGACGAGCAGTACTTC.

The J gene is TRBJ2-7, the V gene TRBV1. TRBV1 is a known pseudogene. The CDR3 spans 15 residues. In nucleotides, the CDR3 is TGCACCAGCAGCCAAGATAGGCAGCTAAGCTACGAGCAGTACTTC. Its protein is CTSSQDRQLSYEQYF.

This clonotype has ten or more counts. CDR3 nucleotides: TGCAGCGCGGGTCAGACCTACGAGCAGTACTTC. This gives the protein CSAGQTYEQYF. This rearrangement joins TRBV29-1 to TRBJ2-7; D is ambiguous. CDR3 size: 11 residues. Germline-derived CDR1 and CDR2 are SQVTM and ANQGSEA. The V end was cut by 7 bases, the J end by 2 bases, with 9 bases between.

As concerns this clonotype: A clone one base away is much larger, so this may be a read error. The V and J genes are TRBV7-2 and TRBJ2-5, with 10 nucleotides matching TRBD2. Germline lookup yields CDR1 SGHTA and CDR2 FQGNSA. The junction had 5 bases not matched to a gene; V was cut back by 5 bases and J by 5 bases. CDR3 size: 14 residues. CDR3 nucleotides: TGTACCAGCAGCACTAGCGGGGTTATGGAGACCCAGTACTTC. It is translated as CTSSTSGVMETQYF.

The chain's CDR3 is CATTGTSGGYNEQYF. CDR3 sequence (DNA): TGTGCCACCACGGGGACTAGCGGGGGTTACAATGAGCAGTACTTC. V usage is TRBV6-8 and J usage is TRBJ2-7, with 14 bases identical to TRBD2. The V gene end was trimmed by 10 bases and the J gene end by 7 bases; junction bases not matched to a gene: 12. The CDR3 runs to 15 residues. CDR1 and CDR2 from the germline V gene are MNHGY and SAAAGT.

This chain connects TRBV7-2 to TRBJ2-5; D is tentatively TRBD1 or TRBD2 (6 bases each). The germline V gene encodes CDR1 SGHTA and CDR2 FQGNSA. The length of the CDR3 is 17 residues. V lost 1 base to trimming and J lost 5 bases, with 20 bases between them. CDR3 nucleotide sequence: TGTGCCAGCAGCTTAGGGCTTGGGGGGCGGACAAGGGAGACCCAGTACTTC. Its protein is CASSLGLGGRTRETQYF.

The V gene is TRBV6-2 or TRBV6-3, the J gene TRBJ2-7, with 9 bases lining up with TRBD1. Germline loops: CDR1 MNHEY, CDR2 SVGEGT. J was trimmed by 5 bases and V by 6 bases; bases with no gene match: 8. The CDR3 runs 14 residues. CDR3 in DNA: TGTGCCAGCAGAAGTTGGACAGGGGTAAACGAGCAGTACTTC. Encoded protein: CASRSWTGVNEQYF.

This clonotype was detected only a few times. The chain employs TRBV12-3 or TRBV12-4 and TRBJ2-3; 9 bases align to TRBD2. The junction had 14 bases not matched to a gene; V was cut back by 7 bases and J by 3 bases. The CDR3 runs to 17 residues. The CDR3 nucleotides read TGTGCCAGCAAAATAGGAGCGGGGGGTCTCCGGACAGATACGCAGTATTTT. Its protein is CASKIGAGGLRTDTQYF.